Listed here are 8 T cell receptor beta chains from one sample, sequenced in a study of human T cells and chemical hapten exposure. Time point denoted: pre-sensitization, week 0. Stated treatment: therapeutic diphenylcyclopropenone sensitization with weekly scalp DPC. One entry per CDR3 protein, called by TCRdb with MiXCR from the RACE reads. The data show about 380,000 distinct CDR3 sequences, approximately 5.1% seen once. The input for sequencing was whole blood, taken in connection with sensitization to the hapten diphenylcyclopropenone (DPC). The source is a woman in her 50s with alopecia areata. Some clones in this sample may be carry-over from other donors' samples.

The V and J genes are TRBV4-1 and TRBJ1-5; the D gene is possibly TRBD1 (5 bases). This CDR3 contains 15 residues. CDR1 and CDR2 (germline): MGHRA, YSYEKL. V lost 0 bases, J lost 7 bases, and 13 bases lay in between. The CDR3 sequence: CASSQDDGTGQPQHF. The CDR3 nucleotides read TGCGCCAGCAGCCAAGACGATGGGACCGGGCAGCCCCAGCATTTT.

This clonotype was detected ten times or more. V and J are TRBV10-3 and TRBJ2-7; perhaps D is TRBD1 or TRBD2 (5 bases each). The CDR3 covers 12 residues. The germline V gene encodes CDR1 ENHRY and CDR2 SYGVKD. V was clipped by 2 bases and J by 3 bases, with 5 bases between them. The CDR3 nucleotides are TGTGCCATCAGTGAGGGGGGCTACGAGCAGTACTTC. This gives the protein CAISEGGYEQYF.

This clonotype was detected many times. The CDR3 DNA follows: TGTGCCAGCAGCGAGGGGGGAGGTACGCAGTATTTT. Protein: CASSEGGGTQYF. V gene TRBV7-9 combines with J gene TRBJ2-3; the D gene could be TRBD1 or TRBD2 (6 bases each). This CDR3 contains 12 residues. The germline V gene has CDR1 SEHNR and CDR2 FQNEAQ (reference sequence). Trimming stripped 5 bases from V and 8 bases from J, with 11 bases between.

This clonotype was observed a handful of times. The CDR3 loop reads CAGHRLAKNIQYF. The CDR3 DNA reads TGTGCCGGCCACAGACTAGCCAAAAACATTCAGTACTTC. This chain connects TRBV30 to TRBJ2-4; D uncertain. The V and J ends lost 8 bases and 0 bases respectively, with 11 bases between them. This CDR3 contains 13 residues. Per germline, CDR1 GTSNPN and CDR2 SVGIG (reference sequence).

At least ten counts were recorded for this clonotype. This chain links TRBV28 with TRBJ2-7; D not resolved. The V and J ends lost 5 bases and 6 bases respectively, with 11 bases between them. The CDR3 extends over 12 amino acids. Germline V lookup: CDR1 MDHEN, CDR2 SYDVKM. As DNA, the CDR3 is TGTGCCAGCAGTCCCACCCCCCTCGAGCAGTACTTC. Its protein product is CASSPTPLEQYF.

In its sample, this clonotype was seen many times. The chain has TRBV28 and TRBJ2-3, with 11 bases fitting TRBD2. The germline V gene encodes CDR1 MDHEN and CDR2 SYDVKM. The CDR3 runs to 15 residues. The junction had 6 bases not matched to a gene; V was cut back by 6 bases and J by 4 bases. The CDR3 is CASRGTSGRSDTQYF. The CDR3 DNA follows: TGTGCCAGCAGGGGCACTAGCGGGAGATCAGATACGCAGTATTTT.

This clonotype was found a few times. The V call is TRBV11-2, the J call TRBJ2-5, with 8 bases matching TRBD1. Germline lookup yields CDR1 SGHAT and CDR2 FQNNGV. The CDR3 has 15 amino acids. V lost 0 bases, J lost 7 bases, and 7 bases stayed unmatched. In DNA form, the CDR3 reads TGTGCCAGCAGCTTAGAGGCAGGGGGCTCGGGGACCCAGTACTTC. This sequence encodes CASSLEAGGSGTQYF.

This clonotype showed up just a few times. J is TRBJ1-2 and V is TRBV9; no definite D call. Trimming cost V 0 bases and J 3 bases, with 12 bases left between them. CDR1 SGDLS and CDR2 YYNGEE come from the germline V gene. The CDR3 loop spans 15 amino acids. The CDR3 loop reads CASSVGDSSYYGYTF. In nucleotides, the CDR3 is TGTGCCAGCAGCGTAGGAGACTCCTCGTACTATGGCTACACCTTC.